A selection of T cell receptor beta chains follows, all from one sample in a study of shared clonotypes between healthy human individuals. Clones were sequenced by immunoSEQ multiplex PCR, and TCRdb holds only the in-frame ones, with some missing. This sample carries roughly 700,000 clones, roughly 70% of them seen once, and the ten largest clones take about 1.8%. The sample comprised memory CD4+ T cells sorted from blood. These receptor sequences come from a woman aged 25 to 39 in good health. CDR3s leave out the opening cysteine and the closing phenylalanine or tryptophan.

v_gene	len	j_gene	CDR3aa
TRBV15	15	TRBJ1-1	ATSSYIGTSMNTEAF
TRBV21-1	10	TRBJ1-4	ASSRRGEKLF
TRBV4-1	15	TRBJ2-1	ASSQDRGLAAYNEQF
TRBV7-8	13	TRBJ1-2	ASLARRGANYGYT
TRBV5-1	13	TRBJ2-7	ASSLGGGGSDEQY
TRBV18	13	TRBJ2-7	ASSPRSGAPSEQY
TRBV7-9	11	TRBJ1-1	ASSLALRAEAF
TRBV5-1	13	TRBJ2-4	ASSLADRDGNIQY
TRBV7-7	14	TRBJ2-3	ASSLGGAGGPDTQY
TRBV5-1	14	TRBJ2-3	ASSLGASGNTDTQY
TRBV6-1	11	TRBJ1-2	ASTPQGDYGYT
TRBV11-3	14	TRBJ2-2	ASSLVAGVRTGELF
TRBV10-3	13	TRBJ1-2	AIKGRTGEGYGYT
TRBV6-9	14	TRBJ1-5	ASSWGTAFSNQPQH
TRBV11-3	11	TRBJ2-5	ASSSVAGGAQY
TRBV6-5	11	TRBJ2-5	ASSTSRGETQY
TRBV19	12	TRBJ1-1	ASSIQSLNTEAF
TRBV7-9	14	TRBJ1-3	ASSTRDRARGNTIY
TRBV7-2	11	TRBJ2-7	ASSLGLNYEQY
TRBV27	11	TRBJ1-2	ASSLGSGNGYT